This TCR beta chain was recovered during a study of spatial heterogeneity in lung cancer. In the study overall: The donors were 72 patients with non-small cell lung cancer that was early-stage and untreated. Any follow-up PBMC samples that were available went on to be sequenced, and the median time to follow-up was roughly two years after resection. As counted in raw reads, each unique TCR and UMI combination appeared more than ten times on average.

TCRdb itself ran the 5' RACE reads through MiXCR, one entry per CDR3 protein. The sample lists 23,000 or so distinct CDR3 sequences, 9% to 10% occurring once. Documented time point: blood at routine non-recurrence follow-up after resection. Whole RNA, isolated from tumor, nontumor lung or frozen PBMC, was sequenced without prior sorting. This clonotype was found a few times. The V gene end was trimmed by 0 bases and the J gene end by 2 bases; junction bases not matched to a gene: 10. The CDR3 length is 18 residues. The germline V gene encodes CDR1 SGHTA and CDR2 FQGNSA. The clonotype was recovered from a male donor with early-stage non-small cell lung cancer. The specimen was PBMCs, collected at follow-up. The V call is TRBV7-2, the J call TRBJ2-3; 8 bases match TRBD2. The CDR3 here is CASSLAVGLLAATDTQYF. The CDR3, as DNA: TGTGCCAGCAGCTTAGCGGTGGGACTACTAGCGGCCACAGATACGCAGTATTTT.